The 19 T cell receptor beta chains presented below share a single source sample, sequenced in a study of T cells in Graves' hyperthyroidism and ophthalmopathy. RNA transcripts yielded amplified TCR beta CDR3 regions. TCR CDR3 regions were first amplified by RT-PCR with HTBI primers. TCRdb analysed the multiplex PCR reads with MiXCR anew, one entry per CDR3 protein. The table includes just over 550,000 distinct CDR3 sequences, approximately 44% detected once. Sequencing input: peripheral blood or thyroid tissue (not recorded which). The source is a woman aged 18-29 years with Graves' hyperthyroidism.

This clonotype came up once. Compared with germline, one end of the junction differs, possibly owing to a read error. This chain joins TRBV25-1 and TRBJ1-2, with D hard to call. The CDR3 sequence is 14 residues long. Germline V gene data show CDR1 as MGHDK and CDR2 as SYGVNS. CDR3 nucleotide sequence: TGTGCCTGCAGTGGCGCATTAGCTAACTATGGCTACACCTTC. Translation: CACSGALANYGYTF.

The chain recombines TRBV6-5 with TRBJ2-7; possibly TRBD1 or TRBD2 for D (5 bases each). This CDR3 is 12 amino acids long. V was shortened by 5 bases and J by 5 bases, with 10 bases between the two germline ends. CDR1 is MNHEY and CDR2 is SVGAGI in the germline V gene. The CDR3 region has the DNA TGTGCCAGCAGTAATAGGGGAGACGAGCAGTACTTC. Its translation is CASSNRGDEQYF.

The CDR3 spells CASSGQGHGKNTEAFF. CDR3 in DNA: TGTGCCAGCAGCGGACAGGGGCACGGCAAGAACACTGAAGCTTTCTTT. This chain joins TRBV7-3 and TRBJ1-1; 9 bases agree with TRBD1. The germline gives CDR1 SGHTA, CDR2 FQGTGA. This CDR3 region has 16 residues. Losses at the gene ends were 5 bases for V and 1 base for J; bases not matched to a gene: 8.

The CDR3 region is CASSPTQTGAYLYGYTF. CDR3 bases: TGTGCCAGCAGTCCCACTCAGACAGGGGCCTACCTGTATGGCTACACCTTC. The chain recombines TRBV25-1 with TRBJ1-2, with TRBD1 identical over 8 bases. Germline lookup yields CDR1 MGHDK and CDR2 SYGVNS. V lost 5 bases to trimming and J lost 5 bases; unmatched junction nucleotides: 16. The CDR3 sequence is 17 residues long.

The chain is built from TRBV20-1 and TRBJ2-5, with 7 bases lining up with TRBD2. CDR3 length equals 14 residues. V shed 5 bases and J 0 bases; nucleotides not matched to a gene: 6. Germline lookup yields CDR1 DFQATT and CDR2 SNEGSKA (reference sequence). The CDR3 loop is CSAERELYQETQYF. For the CDR3, the DNA is TGCAGTGCTGAGCGGGAATTATACCAAGAGACCCAGTACTTC.

A remark on this clonotype: This may be a read error, as it is one base from a much larger clone. This chain links TRBV25-1 with TRBJ2-7; D is uncertain. This CDR3 comprises 13 residues. Trimming took 9 bases from V and 0 from J, leaving 12 bases between them. Germline CDR1 is MGHDK and CDR2 is SYGVNS. The CDR3 DNA reads as TGTGCCAGATCAAGGGTGAGCTCCTACGAGCAGTACTTC. Amino acid sequence: CARSRVSSYEQYF.

This rearrangement joins TRBV7-8 to TRBJ2-7, with 7 bases aligning to TRBD2. This CDR3 region has 17 residues. The germline CDR1 and CDR2 sequences are SGHVS and FQNEAQ. The ends lost 3 bases at V and 0 bases at J; junction bases unmatched: 11. Written as DNA, the CDR3 is TGTGCCAGCAGCTTGTTGACGACTAGCACTCTCTCCTACGAGCAGTACTTC. It specifies CASSLLTTSTLSYEQYF.

The table lists this clonotype with many counts. V usage is TRBV7-2 and J usage is TRBJ1-1, with D possibly being TRBD1 (5 bases). CDR1 is SGHTA, CDR2 FQGNSA, per germline. This CDR3 comprises 12 residues. Between the trimmed V and J ends, which lost 2 bases and 12 bases, there was a span of 13 bases. CDR3 protein: CASSLHGTETFF. The CDR3, as DNA: TGTGCCAGCAGCTTACACGGGACCGAAACTTTCTTT.

CDR3 protein: CASSQEQDNQPQHF. The CDR3 bases are TGTGCCAGCAGCCAAGAACAGGACAATCAGCCCCAGCATTTT. This chain links TRBV12-3 or TRBV12-4 with TRBJ1-5; D might be TRBD1 (5 bases). The CDR3 contains 14 residues. V dropped 6 bases and J dropped 3 bases, with 12 bases sitting between them.

The chain uses TRBV7-2 and TRBJ2-7; possible D gene TRBD2, 6 bases. In germline, CDR1 is SGHTA, CDR2 FQGNSA. This CDR3 has 15 amino acids. V was shortened by 3 bases and J by 3 bases, with 15 bases between the two germline ends. CDR3 residues: CASSFLSGVHYEQYF. The CDR3 DNA is TGTGCCAGCAGCTTCCTTAGCGGAGTTCACTACGAGCAGTACTTC.

The V call is TRBV7-3, the J call TRBJ1-2; D is uncertain. Germline V gene data show CDR1 as SGHTA and CDR2 as FQGTGA. The V end lost 4 bases, the J end lost 5 bases, and 17 bases lay between the germline ends. The CDR3 totals 15 residues. The CDR3 nucleotides are TGTGCCAGCAGCTCCTACAGTCGAGACGATTATGGCTACACCTTC. Translation gives CASSSYSRDDYGYTF.

This chain's CDR3 is CASSLGTGGIGETQYF. The CDR3 DNA follows: TGCGCCAGCAGCCTAGGGACAGGGGGCATCGGAGAGACCCAGTACTTC. The chain is built from TRBV5-1 and TRBJ2-5; 12 bases are a match to TRBD1. Unmatched junction bases numbered 8, after V lost 4 bases and J lost 4 bases. This CDR3 has 16 residues. Per germline, CDR1 SGHRS and CDR2 YFSETQ.

In this sample, this clonotype turned up a few times. The chain employs TRBV2 and TRBJ2-5; 8 nucleotides align to TRBD1. Trimming took 0 bases from V and 5 from J; bases not matched to a gene: 5. This CDR3 is 15 amino acids long. Per germline, CDR1 SNHLY and CDR2 FYNNEI. CDR3 sequence reads: CASSEAGTGPETQYF. CDR3 coding DNA: TGTGCCAGCAGTGAAGCGGGGACAGGACCCGAGACCCAGTACTTC.

This chain joins TRBV15 and TRBJ2-7, with D possibly TRBD2 on 5 matching bases. Trimming left V 3 bases short and J 6 bases short, with 12 bases between. The CDR3 spans 13 residues. Per germline, CDR1 LNHNV and CDR2 YYDKDF (reference sequence). The CDR3 is CATSRRVAGEQYF. CDR3 coding DNA: TGTGCCACCAGCAGGAGGGTGGCGGGCGAGCAGTACTTC.

The chain has TRBV2 and TRBJ1-1; D not resolved. V lost 6 bases to trimming and J lost 1 base, with 18 bases between them. The CDR3 is 16 amino acids. Germline assignment: CDR1 SNHLY and CDR2 FYNNEI. The DNA for the CDR3 is TGTGCCAGCAGCTTAAGAACCAGGAATAGGAACACTGAAGCTTTCTTT. This translates into CASSLRTRNRNTEAFF.

This clonotype was detected many times. V gene TRBV29-1 combines with J gene TRBJ1-2, with unresolved D. This CDR3 comprises 13 residues. Germline CDR1 and CDR2: SQVTM and ANQGSEA. With 1 base removed from V and 4 bases from J, the gap between germline ends came to 10 bases. CDR3 bases: TGCAGCGTTGAAGTCCCTACTCCCTATGGCTACACCTTC. It specifies CSVEVPTPYGYTF.

The rearrangement joins TRBV20-1 to TRBJ1-2; TRBD1 might be the D (6 bases). The V end was cut by 5 bases, the J end by 8 bases, with 15 bases between. Germline loops: CDR1 DFQATT, CDR2 SNEGSKA (reference sequence). CDR3 size: 12 residues. The CDR3 sequence: CSADGGARGYTF. CDR3 sequence (DNA): TGCAGTGCTGATGGGGGGGCGCGGGGCTACACCTTC.

This chain connects TRBV2 to TRBJ1-2; 9 bases agree with TRBD1. This CDR3 has 16 residues. After removal of 2 bases from V and 3 bases from J, the junction contained 7 bases not matched to a gene. Germline values: CDR1 SNHLY, CDR2 FYNNEI. This chain's CDR3 is CASSEPEGQGDYGYTF. The CDR3 DNA reads as TGTGCCAGCAGTGAACCCGAGGGACAGGGCGACTATGGCTACACCTTC.

The chain recombines TRBV20-1 with TRBJ2-5, with TRBD2 matching over 11 bases. Germline trimming cut 1 base from V and 5 bases from J; bases unmatched to any gene: 3. The CDR3 contains 14 residues. Germline V gene sequence: CDR1 DFQATT, CDR2 SNEGSKA (reference sequence). CDR3: CSARVPSGRETQYF. In nucleotides, the CDR3 is TGCAGTGCTAGAGTACCTAGCGGGAGGGAGACCCAGTACTTC.